This entry features one TCR beta chain sequence. Its antigen has not been determined. Within one base of it there is no much larger clone, and no base qualities were kept. These data originate in a study of B cell selection in AIRE deficiency (dated by TCRdb to the late 2010s). About the study as a whole: A comparison of TCRbeta repertoires of sorted blood CD4+ conventional T cells and regulatory T cells was made between AIRE-deficient patients and healthy controls. The TCR-sequenced cohort comprised roughly five AIRE-deficient APECED patients and roughly five healthy control donors.

The immunoSEQ platform was used for TCRbeta chain sequencing. The authors' analysis ran thus. Roughly 5.7x10^4 distinct TCRbeta sequences from patients and 80,000 to 100,000 from healthy donors were obtained from pooled Treg repertoires. Treg TCRbeta sequences found in two or more individuals were classed as public, and these public Treg TCRbeta sequences were then looked for in Tconv repertoires. Differences between groups were assessed by Mann-Whitney U tests with Bonferroni-Dunn correction in GraphPad Prism 7.03. TCRdb carries this immuneACCESS record with in-frame sequences only. Its versions omit some clonotypes, under half of them owing to an unresolved V gene in the studies checked, with the rest unexplained. The V and J calls and clone size are taken from that table; D and trimming were inferred from the DNA. This sample is represented by 20,000 to 25,000 clones; around 90% of them were singletons. The ten most abundant clones make up roughly 1.5% of the sample.

Regulatory T cells were sorted as CD4+CD25hiCD127low/negative cells. The control samples were obtained from healthy donors who were not related to the patients. Tconv and Treg cells for TCRbeta sequencing were sorted on a FACSAria flow cytometer. The sorted cells went into 5-ml round-bottom polystyrene tubes, and the dry cell pellets were then frozen at -80 degrees C until sequencing. Here is what the overall study found, with its caveats: Only TCRbeta chains were sequenced, and around 35% of shared healthy-donor Treg sequences were also present in healthy Tconv cells, possibly due to differing TCRalpha chains. Tconv and Treg cells from AIRE-deficient patients showed TCRBV gene usage, CDR3 length and TCR diversity similar to those of healthy donors. Approximately 31% of the Treg TCRbeta sequences shared among healthy donors were detected in patient Tconv cells, suggesting that Treg-biased clones are diverted into the Tconv compartment. Among some 3,700 shared Treg TCRbeta sequences, 31.6% were shared exclusively by healthy donors and about 9.3% exclusively by patients, which suggests that Treg selection is less efficient in the absence of AIRE. Shared Treg sequences had shorter CDR3s, reflecting a bias toward rearrangements with few non-templated nucleotide insertions.

The CDR1 and CDR2 encoded by the germline V gene (reference sequence) are LNHDA and SQIVND. Measured from the cysteine to the phenylalanine, the CDR3 is 13 residues long. Only the CDR3 DNA is retained, 39 bases long and in frame from the first base. V lost 5 bases and J lost 6 bases; the stretch between them is 14 bases long. This sequence originates from a human donor in good health. Recombination joined TRBV19 with TRBJ2-7, with the D gene not clear enough to name. The sample consisted of CD4+CD25+ Tregs sorted from PBMCs. For the CDR3, the sequence is CASSPGPYGEQYF. The DNA sequence is given as TGTGCCAGTAGTCCCGGGCCCTATGGCGAGCAGTACTTC.